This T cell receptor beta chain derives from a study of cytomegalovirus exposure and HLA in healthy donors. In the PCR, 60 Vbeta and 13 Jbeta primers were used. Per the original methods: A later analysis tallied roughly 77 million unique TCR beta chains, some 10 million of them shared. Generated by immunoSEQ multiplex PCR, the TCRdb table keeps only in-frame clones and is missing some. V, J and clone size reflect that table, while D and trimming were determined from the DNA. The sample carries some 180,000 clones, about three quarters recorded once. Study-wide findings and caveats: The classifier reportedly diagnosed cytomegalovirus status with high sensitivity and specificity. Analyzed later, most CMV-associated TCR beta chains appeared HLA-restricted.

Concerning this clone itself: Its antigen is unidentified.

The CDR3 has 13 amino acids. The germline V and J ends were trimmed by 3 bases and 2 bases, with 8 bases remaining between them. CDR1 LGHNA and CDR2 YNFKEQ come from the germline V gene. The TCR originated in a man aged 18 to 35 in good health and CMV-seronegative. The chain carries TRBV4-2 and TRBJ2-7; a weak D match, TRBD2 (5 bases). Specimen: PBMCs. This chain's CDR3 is CASSQVEAYEQYF. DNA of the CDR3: TGTGCCAGCAGCCAGGTGGAGGCCTACGAGCAGTACTTC.